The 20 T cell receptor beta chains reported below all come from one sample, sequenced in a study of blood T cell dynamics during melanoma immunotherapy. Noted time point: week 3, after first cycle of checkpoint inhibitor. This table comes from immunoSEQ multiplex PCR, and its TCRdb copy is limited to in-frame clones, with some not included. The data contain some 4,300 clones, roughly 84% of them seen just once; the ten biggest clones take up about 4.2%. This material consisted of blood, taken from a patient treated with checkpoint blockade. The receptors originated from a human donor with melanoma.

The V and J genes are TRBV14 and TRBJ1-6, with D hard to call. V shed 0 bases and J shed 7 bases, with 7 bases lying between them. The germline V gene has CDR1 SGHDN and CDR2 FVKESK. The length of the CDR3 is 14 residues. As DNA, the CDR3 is TGTGCCAGCAGCCAAGACACGACAAATTCACCCCTCCACTTT. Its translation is CASSQDTTNSPLHF.

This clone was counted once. The CDR3 reads CAISAGWVDGGEQFF. In DNA form, the CDR3 reads TGTGCCATCTCGGCAGGATGGGTCGATGGTGGTGAGCAGTTCTTC. This chain joins TRBV10-3 and TRBJ2-1; D call uncertain. CDR1 and CDR2 (germline): ENHRY, SYGVKD. CDR3 length equals 15 residues. Trimming took off 8 bases at V and 9 bases at J, with 23 bases between the two ends.

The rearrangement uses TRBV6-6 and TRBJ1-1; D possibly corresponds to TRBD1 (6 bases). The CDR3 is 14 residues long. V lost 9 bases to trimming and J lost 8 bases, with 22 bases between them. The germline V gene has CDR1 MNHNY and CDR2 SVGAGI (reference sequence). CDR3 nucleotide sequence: TGTGCCAGTTCCACAGGGTGGGGGGGTTCAGAAGCTTTCTTT. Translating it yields CASSTGWGGSEAFF.

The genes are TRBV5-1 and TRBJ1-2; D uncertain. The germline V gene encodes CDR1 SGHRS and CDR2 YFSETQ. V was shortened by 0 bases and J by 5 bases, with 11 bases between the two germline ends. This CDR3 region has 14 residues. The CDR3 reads CASSLDEERYGYTF. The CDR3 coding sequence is TGCGCCAGCAGCTTGGATGAGGAGCGGTATGGCTACACCTTC.

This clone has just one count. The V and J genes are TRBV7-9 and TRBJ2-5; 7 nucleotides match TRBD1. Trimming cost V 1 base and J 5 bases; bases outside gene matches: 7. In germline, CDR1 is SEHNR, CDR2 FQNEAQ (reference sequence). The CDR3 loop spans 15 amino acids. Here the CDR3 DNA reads TGTGCCAGCAGCTTAGGACAGGGTGTCAGGGAGACCCAGTACTTC. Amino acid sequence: CASSLGQGVRETQYF.

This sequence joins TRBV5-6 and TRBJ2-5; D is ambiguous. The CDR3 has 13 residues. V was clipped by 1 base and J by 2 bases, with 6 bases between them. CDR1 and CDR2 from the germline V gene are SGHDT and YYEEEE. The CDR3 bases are TGTGCCAGCAGCTTGAGAGGTCAAGAGACCCAGTACTTC. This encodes CASSLRGQETQYF.

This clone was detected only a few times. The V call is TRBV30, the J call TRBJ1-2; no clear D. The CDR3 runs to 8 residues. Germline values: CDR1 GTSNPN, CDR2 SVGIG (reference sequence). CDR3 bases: TGTGCTTTGGATGGCTACACCTTC. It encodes CALDGYTF. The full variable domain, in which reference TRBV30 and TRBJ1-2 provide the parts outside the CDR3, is SQTIHQWPATLVQPVGSPLSLECTVEGTSNPNLYWYRQAAGRGLQLLFYSVGIGQISSEVPQNLSASRPQDRQFILSSKKLLLSDSGFYLCALDGYTFGSGTRLTVV.

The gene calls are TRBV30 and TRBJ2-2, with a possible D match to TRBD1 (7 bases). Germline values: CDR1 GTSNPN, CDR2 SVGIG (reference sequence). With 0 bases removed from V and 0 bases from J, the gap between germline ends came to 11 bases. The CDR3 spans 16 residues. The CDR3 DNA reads TGTGCCTGGAGTGTACGGGGGACAGCGAACACCGGGGAGCTGTTTTTT. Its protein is CAWSVRGTANTGELFF.

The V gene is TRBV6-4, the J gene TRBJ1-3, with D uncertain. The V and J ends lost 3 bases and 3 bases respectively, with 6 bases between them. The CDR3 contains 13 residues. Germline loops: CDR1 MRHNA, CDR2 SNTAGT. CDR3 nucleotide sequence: TGTGCCAGCAGTGAGCAGATTGGAAACACCATATATTTT. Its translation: CASSEQIGNTIYF.

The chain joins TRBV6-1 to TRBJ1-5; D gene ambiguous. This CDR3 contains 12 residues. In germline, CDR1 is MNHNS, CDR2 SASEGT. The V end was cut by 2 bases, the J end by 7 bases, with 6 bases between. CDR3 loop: CASSERPQPQHF. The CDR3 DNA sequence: TGTGCCAGCAGTGAACGACCCCAGCCCCAGCATTTT.

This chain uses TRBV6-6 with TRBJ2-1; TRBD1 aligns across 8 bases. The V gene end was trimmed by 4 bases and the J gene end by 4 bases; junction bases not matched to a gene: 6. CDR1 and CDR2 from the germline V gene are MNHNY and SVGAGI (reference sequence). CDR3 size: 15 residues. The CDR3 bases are TGTGCCAGCAGTTCCACGGACAGGGCTTACAATGAGCAGTTCTTC. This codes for CASSSTDRAYNEQFF.

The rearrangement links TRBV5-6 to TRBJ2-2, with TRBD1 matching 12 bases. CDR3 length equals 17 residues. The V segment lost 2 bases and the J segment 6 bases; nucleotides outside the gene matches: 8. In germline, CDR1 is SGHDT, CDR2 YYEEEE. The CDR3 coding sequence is TGTGCCAGCAGCTTACGCCCGGGACAGGGGGCCCCCGGGGAGCTGTTTTTT. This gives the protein CASSLRPGQGAPGELFF. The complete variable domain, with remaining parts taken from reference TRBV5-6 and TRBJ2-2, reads DAGVTQSPTHLIKTRGQQVTLRCSPKSGHDTVSWYQQALGQGPQFIFQYYEEEERQRGNFPDRFSGHQFPNYSSELNVNALLLGDSALYLCASSLRPGQGAPGELFFGEGSRLTVL.

The CDR3 loop is CASSPRASGSSYNEQFF. The CDR3, as DNA: TGTGCCAGCAGCCCCAGGGCTAGCGGGTCTTCCTACAATGAGCAGTTCTTC. This chain joins TRBV7-2 and TRBJ2-1; 8 bases are shared with TRBD2. The CDR3 sequence is 17 residues long. V was clipped by 5 bases and J by 1 base; unmatched bases: 10. In germline, CDR1 is SGHTA, CDR2 FQGNSA. Filled out from reference TRBV7-2 and TRBJ2-1, the complete variable domain reads GAGVSQSPSNKVTEKGKDVELRCDPISGHTALYWYRQSLGQGLEFLIYFQGNSAPDKSGLPSDRFSAERTGGSVSTLTIQRTQQEDSAVYLCASSPRASGSSYNEQFFGPGTRLTVL.

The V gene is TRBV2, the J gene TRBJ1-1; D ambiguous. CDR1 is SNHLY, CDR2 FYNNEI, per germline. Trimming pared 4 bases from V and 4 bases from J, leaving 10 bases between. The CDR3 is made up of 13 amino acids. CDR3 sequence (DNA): TGTGCCAGCAGTGGACGGTCCGGCACTGAAGCTTTCTTT. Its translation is CASSGRSGTEAFF.

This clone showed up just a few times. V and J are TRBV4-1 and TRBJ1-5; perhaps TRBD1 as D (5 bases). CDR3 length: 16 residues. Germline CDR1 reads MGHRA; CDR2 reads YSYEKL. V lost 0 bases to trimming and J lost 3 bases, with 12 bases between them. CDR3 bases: TGCGCCAGCAGCCAAGAATTGAGACAGTACAATCAGCCCCAGCATTTT. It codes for CASSQELRQYNQPQHF.

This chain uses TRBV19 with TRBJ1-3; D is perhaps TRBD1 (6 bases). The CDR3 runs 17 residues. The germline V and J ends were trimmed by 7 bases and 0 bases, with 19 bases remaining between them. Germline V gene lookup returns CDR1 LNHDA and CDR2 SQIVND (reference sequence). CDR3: CASTAGEGGASGNTIYF. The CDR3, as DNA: TGTGCCAGTACCGCCGGGGAGGGGGGCGCCTCTGGAAACACCATATATTTT.

CDR3 region: CASSSGLAGEWETQYF. Written as DNA, the CDR3 is TGTGCCAGCAGCTCTGGACTAGCGGGAGAGTGGGAGACCCAGTACTTC. This sequence joins TRBV11-2 and TRBJ2-5; 13 bases align to TRBD2. The ends lost 4 bases at V and 5 bases at J; junction bases unmatched: 7. The CDR3 is 16 amino acids. Germline V gene sequence: CDR1 SGHAT, CDR2 FQNNGV.

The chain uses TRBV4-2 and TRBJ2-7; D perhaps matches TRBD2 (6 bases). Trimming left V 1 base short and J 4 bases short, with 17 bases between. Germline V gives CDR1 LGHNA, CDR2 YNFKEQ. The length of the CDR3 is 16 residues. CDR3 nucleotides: TGTGCCAGCAGCCAAGTAATAGCGGTCTCAACTTACGAGCAGTACTTC. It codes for CASSQVIAVSTYEQYF.

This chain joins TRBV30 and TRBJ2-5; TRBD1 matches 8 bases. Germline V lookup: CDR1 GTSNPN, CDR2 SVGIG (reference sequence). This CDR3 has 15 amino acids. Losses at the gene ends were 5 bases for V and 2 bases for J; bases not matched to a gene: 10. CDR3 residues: CAWLRTGFRQETQYF. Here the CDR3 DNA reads TGTGCCTGGCTGCGGACAGGGTTTCGGCAAGAGACCCAGTACTTC.

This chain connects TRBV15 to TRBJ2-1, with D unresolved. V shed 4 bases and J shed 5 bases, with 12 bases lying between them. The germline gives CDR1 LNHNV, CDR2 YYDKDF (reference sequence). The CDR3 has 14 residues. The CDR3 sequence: CATSTIRPHNEQFF. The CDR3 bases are TGTGCCACCAGCACTATTAGGCCCCACAATGAGCAGTTCTTC.